What follows are 30 T cell receptor beta chains derived from one specimen sequenced in a study of CD8 T cells in Susac syndrome (dated by TCRdb to about 2019). Library preparation employed the immunoSEQ multiplex PCR assay. RNA was extracted using the RNeasy kit, and roughly 0.5 to 1 microgram was reverse transcribed with random hexamers. The public reads were run again by TCRdb, first through fastp at Q25 and then through MiXCR, and only productive beta chains were kept. Every distinct CDR3 protein forms one entry, paired with its most common genes and DNA. Recorded for this sample are a few hundred thousand distinct CDR3 sequences; 80% to 90% of them occurred a single time. The ten largest account for approximately 0.11% of the sample. Sequencing was carried out using CD8+ T cells from PBMCs. The receptors here all came from a human donor with multiple sclerosis.

The gene calls are TRBV29-1 and TRBJ2-7; D may match TRBD1 or TRBD2 (5 bases each). Germline V gene lookup returns CDR1 SQVTM and CDR2 ANQGSEA. V lost 1 base and J 3 bases, leaving 16 bases between the germline ends. The CDR3 runs to 15 residues. CDR3 in amino acids: CSVEATQGAFYEQYF. The CDR3 DNA is TGCAGCGTTGAAGCTACTCAGGGAGCCTTCTACGAGCAGTACTTC.

This clonotype has a single count. The V gene is TRBV9, the J gene TRBJ1-3, with D unresolved. This CDR3 spans 18 amino acids. Deletions cut 1 base from V and 0 bases from J, with 17 bases between. Germline CDR1 and CDR2: SGDLS and YYNGEE. The chain's CDR3 is CASSVTSDSLFSGNTIYF. The CDR3 coding sequence is TGTGCCAGCAGCGTAACCTCCGATAGTCTCTTCTCTGGAAACACCATATATTTT.

The chain has TRBV29-1 and TRBJ2-1; 10 bases are shared with TRBD2. Germline CDR1 and CDR2: SQVTM and ANQGSEA. V trimming: 4 bases; J trimming: 4 bases; junction bases outside the gene matches: 4. The CDR3 runs 14 residues. The CDR3 bases are TGCAGCGTTGTGGGACTAGCGTCTTACAATGAGCAGTTCTTC. As protein: CSVVGLASYNEQFF.

The chain couples TRBV20-1 to TRBJ1-5; D gene uncertain. V was pared by 6 bases and J by 3 bases, with 9 bases between. Germline CDR1 DFQATT, CDR2 SNEGSKA (reference sequence). The CDR3 sequence is 12 residues long. The CDR3 spells CSAPYINQPQHF. Here the CDR3 DNA reads TGCAGTGCCCCGTACATCAATCAGCCCCAGCATTTT.

V is TRBV7-3 and J is TRBJ2-5; D is unresolved. Germline CDR1 is SGHTA and CDR2 is FQGTGA. The length of the CDR3 is 15 residues. V was pared by 0 bases and J by 1 base, with 9 bases between. The chain's CDR3 is CASSLTGSFQETQYF. The CDR3, as DNA: TGTGCCAGCAGCTTAACAGGGTCCTTCCAAGAGACCCAGTACTTC.

CDR3 bases: TGCGCCAGCAGCTTCCGAAACTTGGGGACTGAAGCTTTCTTT. Encoded protein: CASSFRNLGTEAFF. V is TRBV5-1 and J is TRBJ1-1; D uncertain. Between the trimmed V and J ends, which lost 2 bases and 5 bases, there was a span of 13 bases. Germline CDR1 and CDR2: SGHRS and YFSETQ. The CDR3 is 14 residues long. Variable domain in full (rest from reference TRBV5-1 and TRBJ1-1): KAGVTQTPRYLIKTRGQQVTLSCSPISGHRSVSWYQQTPGQGLQFLFEYFSETQRNKGNFPGRFSGRQFSNSRSEMNVSTLELGDSALYLCASSFRNLGTEAFFGQGTRLTVV.

V and J are TRBV7-9 and TRBJ2-7; D gene uncertain. V lost 7 bases and J lost 0, with 13 bases in between. This CDR3 has 14 amino acids. Germline V lookup: CDR1 SEHNR, CDR2 FQNEAQ (reference sequence). CDR3 residues: CASTSPRDSYEQYF. The CDR3 coding sequence is TGTGCCAGCACCTCGCCGAGAGACTCCTACGAGCAGTACTTC.

This clonotype was seen only once. The junction departs from the called germline gene at one end, perhaps through a read error. The chain employs TRBV7-7 and TRBJ2-2, with 9 bases that match TRBD1. This CDR3 is 15 amino acids long. Germline V lookup: CDR1 SSHAT, CDR2 FNYEAQ (reference sequence). CDR3 DNA: TGTGCTAGCAGCCTCCGGACAGGGGCCACCGGGGAGCTGTTTTTT. Residues: CASSLRTGATGELFF.

The chain has TRBV7-9 and TRBJ2-2; D gene unclear. The V end lost 4 bases, the J end lost 5 bases, and 17 bases lay between the germline ends. Germline V gene data show CDR1 as SEHNR and CDR2 as FQNEAQ (reference sequence). The CDR3 length is 16 residues. The CDR3 spells CASSSSPRLATGELFF. Written as DNA, the CDR3 is TGTGCCAGCAGCTCCTCGCCGAGACTGGCAACCGGGGAGCTGTTTTTT.

The genes are TRBV6-1 and TRBJ2-1; 7 nucleotides align to TRBD2. V dropped 5 bases and J dropped 5; count of bases not matched to a gene: 12. The CDR3 loop spans 16 amino acids. Germline lookup yields CDR1 MNHNS and CDR2 SASEGT. CDR3 amino acids: CASSPWREGRDNEQFF. CDR3 nucleotide sequence: TGTGCCAGCAGTCCATGGAGGGAGGGCCGGGACAATGAGCAGTTCTTC.

The gene calls are TRBV19 and TRBJ2-2; unclear D gene. The CDR3 sequence is 17 residues long. Germline CDR1 is LNHDA and CDR2 is SQIVND (reference sequence). V was pared by 5 bases and J by 6 bases, with 22 bases between. The CDR3 DNA reads TGTGCCAGTAGTCTTAGCCAACACCGATCAGGCTCCGGGGAGCTGTTTTTT. This encodes CASSLSQHRSGSGELFF.

V is TRBV30 and J is TRBJ2-1; tentatively, D is TRBD2 (5 bases). This CDR3 has 11 residues. With 1 base removed from V and 10 bases from J, the gap between germline ends came to 8 bases. Germline-derived CDR1 and CDR2 are GTSNPN and SVGIG (reference sequence). In DNA, the CDR3 is TGTGCCTGGAGTGAAGCGGCCGAGCAGTTCTTC. Its translation is CAWSEAAEQFF. Based on the CDR3 plus reference TRBV30 and TRBJ2-1, the full variable domain is SQTIHQWPATLVQPVGSPLSLECTVEGTSNPNLYWYRQAAGRGLQLLFYSVGIGQISSEVPQNLSASRPQDRQFILSSKKLLLSDSGFYLCAWSEAAEQFFGPGTRLTVL.

The chain joins TRBV5-1 to TRBJ1-1; D may be TRBD1 (5 bases). Trimming removed 9 bases at V and 3 bases at J, with 18 bases between. The length of the CDR3 is 14 residues. Per germline, CDR1 SGHRS and CDR2 YFSETQ. DNA of the CDR3: TGCGCCACGAGACCCCTCGACAGAGACACTGAAGCTTTCTTT. Its translation is CATRPLDRDTEAFF.

This clonotype showed up just once. The chain employs TRBV28 and TRBJ1-1, with D unclear. The CDR3 extends over 13 amino acids. The germline V and J ends were trimmed by 2 bases and 5 bases, with 9 bases remaining between them. The germline gives CDR1 MDHEN, CDR2 SYDVKM. In DNA form, the CDR3 reads TGTGCCAGCAGTTTAATGAGAGTGACTGAAGCTTTCTTT. Its translation is CASSLMRVTEAFF.

V usage is TRBV12-5 and J usage is TRBJ1-2; D call uncertain. V shed 2 bases and J shed 11 bases, with 15 bases lying between them. Germline CDR1 LGHNT, CDR2 FRNRAP. The CDR3 contains 13 residues. The CDR3 sequence is CASGLNPLFGYTF. For the CDR3, the DNA is TGTGCTAGTGGTTTGAATCCTCTATTTGGGTACACCTTC.

The rearrangement joins TRBV5-1 to TRBJ2-1; 9 nucleotides align to TRBD2. The V and J ends lost 2 bases and 7 bases, in that order; junction bases with no gene match: 4. The CDR3 covers 14 residues. CDR1 SGHRS and CDR2 YFSETQ come from the germline V gene. CDR3 nucleotide sequence: TGCGCCAGCAGCTTAATAGCGGGAGAAAATGAGCAGTTCTTC. It translates to CASSLIAGENEQFF.

This clonotype was seen only a few times. The gene calls are TRBV7-9 and TRBJ2-7; D gene ambiguous. The germline CDR1 and CDR2 sequences are SEHNR and FQNEAQ (reference sequence). V was cut by 5 bases and J by 2 bases, with 19 bases left in between. The CDR3 contains 16 residues. CDR3 sequence (DNA): TGTGCCAGCAGCCCCGGGCAGACTCAAACTGCCTACGAGCAGTACTTC. It codes for CASSPGQTQTAYEQYF.

V usage is TRBV27 and J usage is TRBJ1-2, with 7 bases identical to TRBD1. With V trimmed by 5 bases and J by 8 bases, 8 bases remained unmatched. The CDR3 has 13 residues. The germline V gene encodes CDR1 MNHEY and CDR2 SMNVEV (reference sequence). The CDR3 here is CASSITGERGYTF. The CDR3, as DNA: TGTGCCAGCAGTATCACAGGGGAACGGGGCTACACCTTC.

The chain recombines TRBV24-1 with TRBJ2-7, with D tentatively TRBD1 (5 bases). The CDR3 runs 15 residues. V dropped 5 bases and J dropped 0 bases, with 13 bases sitting between them. Germline CDR1 KGHDR, CDR2 SFDVKD. The CDR3 DNA is TGTGCCACCAGTGTAGGGGCAGGAAGCTCCTACGAGCAGTACTTC. Its protein is CATSVGAGSSYEQYF.

The chain uses TRBV28 and TRBJ2-1, with 7 bases lining up with TRBD2. Per the germline V gene, CDR1 is MDHEN and CDR2 is SYDVKM. J lost 0 bases, V lost 5 bases, and 7 bases had no gene match. This CDR3 has 16 residues. As DNA, the CDR3 is TGTGCCAGCAGTCACCCTAGCGGTAGCTCCTACAATGAGCAGTTCTTC. This gives the protein CASSHPSGSSYNEQFF.

The chain carries TRBV28 and TRBJ2-7; D possibly corresponds to TRBD2 (6 bases). Per germline, CDR1 MDHEN and CDR2 SYDVKM. V was pared by 4 bases and J by 2 bases, with 21 bases between. The CDR3 has 17 residues. Here the CDR3 DNA reads TGTGCCAGCAGTTCGACCATCGAGCGGACTATCACCTACGAGCAGTACTTC. This sequence encodes CASSSTIERTITYEQYF.

The chain is built from TRBV13 and TRBJ2-1, with 9 bases identical to TRBD2. This CDR3 comprises 15 residues. J was trimmed by 5 bases and V by 5 bases; bases with no gene match: 7. Per germline, CDR1 PRHDT and CDR2 FYEKMQ (reference sequence). The CDR3 reads CASSPNSGRDNEQFF. The CDR3 region has the DNA TGTGCCAGCAGCCCGAATAGCGGGAGAGACAATGAGCAGTTCTTC.

This chain uses TRBV15 with TRBJ2-7; 8 bases line up with TRBD2. Germline V gene sequence: CDR1 LNHNV, CDR2 YYDKDF (reference sequence). The CDR3 totals 17 residues. The V and J ends lost 3 bases and 0 bases, in that order; junction bases with no gene match: 10. The CDR3 reads CATSSPPGSGISYEQYF. In DNA, the CDR3 is TGTGCCACCAGCAGCCCCCCGGGTAGCGGGATCTCCTACGAGCAGTACTTC. Using reference TRBV15 and TRBJ2-7 for the parts outside the CDR3, the full variable domain is DAMVIQNPRYQVTQFGKPVTLSCSQTLNHNVMYWYQQKSSQAPKLLFHYYDKDFNNEADTPDNFQSRRPNTSFCFLDIRSPGLGDTAMYLCATSSPPGSGISYEQYFGPGTRLTVT.

The V gene is TRBV7-9, the J gene TRBJ1-2, with D possibly being TRBD1 (6 bases). CDR1 is SEHNR, CDR2 FQNEAQ, per germline (reference sequence). The V gene lost 0 bases and the J gene lost 5 bases, with 16 bases spanning the gap. The CDR3 has 16 residues. CDR3 loop: CASSLAGLGAEYGYTF. In DNA form, the CDR3 reads TGTGCCAGCAGCTTAGCCGGTCTGGGGGCGGAGTATGGCTACACCTTC.

The chain employs TRBV29-1 and TRBJ2-1, with 9 bases identical to TRBD2. The ends lost 1 base at V and 3 bases at J; junction bases unmatched: 4. The germline V gene encodes CDR1 SQVTM and CDR2 ANQGSEA. The CDR3 is made up of 15 amino acids. The CDR3: CSVEGRLAVYNEQFF. In DNA form, the CDR3 reads TGCAGCGTTGAAGGCAGACTAGCGGTCTACAATGAGCAGTTCTTC.

The chain joins TRBV30 to TRBJ2-7, with D possibly being TRBD1 (5 bases). This CDR3 has 12 residues. Germline-derived CDR1 and CDR2 are GTSNPN and SVGIG (reference sequence). V lost 0 bases and J lost 6, with 9 bases in between. The CDR3 spells CAWSVGAPEQYF. As DNA, the CDR3 is TGTGCCTGGAGTGTAGGGGCCCCCGAGCAGTACTTC.

J is TRBJ1-5 and V is TRBV27; D might be TRBD1 (6 bases). This CDR3 spans 15 amino acids. Deletions cut 3 bases from V and 0 bases from J, with 9 bases between. Germline CDR1 is MNHEY and CDR2 is SMNVEV (reference sequence). The CDR3 reads CASSFVRGSNQPQHF. The CDR3 nucleotides read TGTGCCAGCAGTTTTGTCAGGGGTAGCAATCAGCCCCAGCATTTT.

A few counts support this clonotype. The chain is built from TRBV6-1 and TRBJ2-5, with TRBD2 matching 11 bases. This CDR3 is 14 amino acids long. CDR1 and CDR2 (germline): MNHNS, SASEGT. V lost 7 bases and J lost 3; bases outside the gene matches: 4. CDR3 DNA: TGTGCCAGCACCGAGGGACTAGCGGAAGAGACCCAGTACTTC. As protein: CASTEGLAEETQYF.

V gene TRBV20-1 combines with J gene TRBJ1-6; a weak D match, TRBD1 (5 bases). The CDR3 is 14 amino acids. Trimming left V 6 bases short and J 8 bases short, with 17 bases between. Germline CDR1 and CDR2: DFQATT and SNEGSKA (reference sequence). This chain's CDR3 is CSAHPGNWDSPLHF. DNA of the CDR3: TGCAGTGCACACCCAGGGAATTGGGATTCACCCCTCCACTTT.

The V gene is TRBV12-3 or TRBV12-4, the J gene TRBJ1-3; no clear D. The CDR3 runs 16 residues. V was cut by 1 base and J by 4 bases, with 14 bases left in between. The CDR3 DNA sequence: TGTGCCAGCAGTTTAGTAGGAACCGTAGACGGAAACACCATATATTTT. Translated, it gives CASSLVGTVDGNTIYF.